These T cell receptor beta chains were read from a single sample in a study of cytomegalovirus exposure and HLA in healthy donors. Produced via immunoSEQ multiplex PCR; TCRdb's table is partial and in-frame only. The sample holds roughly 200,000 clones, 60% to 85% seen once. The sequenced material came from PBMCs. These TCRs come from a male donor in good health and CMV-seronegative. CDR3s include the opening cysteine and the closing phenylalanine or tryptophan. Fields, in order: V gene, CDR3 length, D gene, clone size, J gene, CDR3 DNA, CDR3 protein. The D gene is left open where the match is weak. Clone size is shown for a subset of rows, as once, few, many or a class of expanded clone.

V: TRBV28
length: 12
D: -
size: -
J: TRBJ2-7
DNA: TGTGCCAGCAACCCCCCGGTCTACGAGCAGTACTTC
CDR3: CASNPPVYEQYF

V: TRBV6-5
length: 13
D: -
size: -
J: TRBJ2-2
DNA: TGTGCCAGCAGTTACTCCTACACCGGGGAGCTGTTTTTT
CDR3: CASSYSYTGELFF

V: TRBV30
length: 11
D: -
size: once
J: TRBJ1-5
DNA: TGTGCCTGGAGTTTCGGGGAGGCCCAGCATTTT
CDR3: CAWSFGEAQHF

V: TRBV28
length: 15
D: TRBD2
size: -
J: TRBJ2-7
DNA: TGTGCCAGCAGTTTCGCTACTAGCGGGAGGTACGAGCAGTACTTC
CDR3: CASSFATSGRYEQYF

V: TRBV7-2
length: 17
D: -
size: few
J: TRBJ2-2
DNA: TGTGCCAGCAGCTTAGTGGTCGGCAGGGGAATCACCGGGGAGCTGTTTTTT
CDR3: CASSLVVGRGITGELFF

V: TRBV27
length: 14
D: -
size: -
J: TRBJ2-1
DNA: TGTGCCAGCAGTTTACGGAGCTCCTACAATGAGCAGTTCTTC
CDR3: CASSLRSSYNEQFF

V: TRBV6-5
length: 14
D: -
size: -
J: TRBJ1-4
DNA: TGTGCCAGCAGTGCAGGGACAACTAATGAAAAACTGTTTTTT
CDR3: CASSAGTTNEKLFF

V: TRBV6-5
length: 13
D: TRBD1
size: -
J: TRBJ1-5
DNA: TGTGCCAGCAGGACAGGGGTCGGGCAGCCCCAGCATTTT
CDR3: CASRTGVGQPQHF

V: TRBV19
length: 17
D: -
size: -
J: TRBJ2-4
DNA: TGTGCCAGTAGTCGAGACCCAGGGGTTTTTGCCAAAAACATTCAGTACTTC
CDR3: CASSRDPGVFAKNIQYF

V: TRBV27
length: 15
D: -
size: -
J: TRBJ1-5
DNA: TGTGCCAGCAGTTTAGAGGGGAGGGGTACCCAGCCCCAGCATTTT
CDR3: CASSLEGRGTQPQHF

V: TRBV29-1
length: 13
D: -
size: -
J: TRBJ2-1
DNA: TGCAGCGTTGAGGAGGTTCCATACAATGAGCAGTTCTTC
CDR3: CSVEEVPYNEQFF

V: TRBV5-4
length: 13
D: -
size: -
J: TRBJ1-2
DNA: TGTGCCAGCAGCTTGGGGAGCAGCGGAGGCTACACCTTC
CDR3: CASSLGSSGGYTF

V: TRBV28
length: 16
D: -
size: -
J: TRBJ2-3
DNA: TGTGCCAGCAGTTTAGGCGGGACCTACCGCACAGATACGCAGTATTTT
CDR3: CASSLGGTYRTDTQYF

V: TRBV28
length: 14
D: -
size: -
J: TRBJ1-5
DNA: TGTGCCAGCAGTTTGGCAGGGAGGATTCAGCCCCAGCATTTT
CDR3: CASSLAGRIQPQHF

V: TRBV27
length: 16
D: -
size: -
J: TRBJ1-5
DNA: TGTGCCAGCAGTCGGGGGTTTGGGGCTAGCAATCAGCCCCAGCATTTT
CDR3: CASSRGFGASNQPQHF

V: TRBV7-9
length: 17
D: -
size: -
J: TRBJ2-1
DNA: TGTGCCAGCAGCCGCCACCGGGAGGGTCAGGGGGTAGGTGAGCAGTTCTTC
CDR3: CASSRHREGQGVGEQFF

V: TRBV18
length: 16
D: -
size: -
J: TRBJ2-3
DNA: TGTGCCAGCTCACCCCTTCCTGGGGGGGCCACAGATACGCAGTATTTT
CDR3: CASSPLPGGATDTQYF

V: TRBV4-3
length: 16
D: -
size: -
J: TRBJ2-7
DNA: TGCGCCAGCAGCCAAGGACCGGCGGGATCAGACTACGAGCAGTACTTC
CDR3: CASSQGPAGSDYEQYF